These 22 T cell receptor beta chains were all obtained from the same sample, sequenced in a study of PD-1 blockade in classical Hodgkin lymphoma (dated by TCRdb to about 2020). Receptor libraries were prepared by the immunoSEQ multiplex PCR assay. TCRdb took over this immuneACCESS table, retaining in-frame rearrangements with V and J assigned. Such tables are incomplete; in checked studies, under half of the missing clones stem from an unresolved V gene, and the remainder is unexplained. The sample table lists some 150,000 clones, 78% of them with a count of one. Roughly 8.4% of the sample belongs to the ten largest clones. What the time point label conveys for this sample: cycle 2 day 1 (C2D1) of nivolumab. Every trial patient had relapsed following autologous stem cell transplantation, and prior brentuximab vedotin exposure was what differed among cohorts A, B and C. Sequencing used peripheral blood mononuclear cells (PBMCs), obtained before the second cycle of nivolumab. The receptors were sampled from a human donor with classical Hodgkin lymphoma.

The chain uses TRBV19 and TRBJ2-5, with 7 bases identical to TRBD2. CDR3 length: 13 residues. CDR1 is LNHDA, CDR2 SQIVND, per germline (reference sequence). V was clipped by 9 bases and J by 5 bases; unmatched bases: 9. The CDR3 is CASPAGEMETQYF. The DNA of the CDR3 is TGTGCCAGCCCTGCGGGAGAGATGGAGACCCAGTACTTC.

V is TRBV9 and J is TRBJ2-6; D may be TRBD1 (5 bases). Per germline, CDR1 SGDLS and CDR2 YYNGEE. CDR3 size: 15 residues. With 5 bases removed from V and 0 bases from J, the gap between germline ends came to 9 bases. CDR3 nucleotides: TGTGCCAGCAGACAAGGGGACTCTGGGGCCAACGTCCTGACTTTC. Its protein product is CASRQGDSGANVLTF.

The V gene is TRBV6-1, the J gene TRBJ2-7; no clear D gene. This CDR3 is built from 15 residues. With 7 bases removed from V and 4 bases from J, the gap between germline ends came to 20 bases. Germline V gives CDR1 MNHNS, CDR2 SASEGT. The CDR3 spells CASTLLPGEDYEQYF. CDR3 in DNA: TGTGCCAGCACCCTGCTCCCTGGCGAGGATTACGAGCAGTACTTC.

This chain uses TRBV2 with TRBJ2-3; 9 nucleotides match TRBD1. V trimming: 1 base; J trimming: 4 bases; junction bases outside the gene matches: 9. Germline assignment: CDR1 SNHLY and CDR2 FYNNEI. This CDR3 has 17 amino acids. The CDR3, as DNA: TGTGCCAGCAGTGAAGTCAGGGACAGGGTTCTCGCAGATACGCAGTATTTT. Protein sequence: CASSEVRDRVLADTQYF. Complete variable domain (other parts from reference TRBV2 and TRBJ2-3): EPEVTQTPSHQVTQMGQEVILRCVPISNHLYFYWYRQILGQKVEFLVSFYNNEISEKSEIFDDQFSVERPDGSNFTLKIRSTKLEDSAMYFCASSEVRDRVLADTQYFGPGTRLTVL.

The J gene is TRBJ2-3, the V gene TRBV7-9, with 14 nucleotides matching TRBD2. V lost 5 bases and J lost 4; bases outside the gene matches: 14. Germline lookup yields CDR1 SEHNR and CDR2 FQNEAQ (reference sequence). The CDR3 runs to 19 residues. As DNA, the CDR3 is TGTGCCAGCAGCAGAACCGGGACTAGCGGGAGAGGGGTCGCAGATACGCAGTATTTT. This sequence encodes CASSRTGTSGRGVADTQYF.

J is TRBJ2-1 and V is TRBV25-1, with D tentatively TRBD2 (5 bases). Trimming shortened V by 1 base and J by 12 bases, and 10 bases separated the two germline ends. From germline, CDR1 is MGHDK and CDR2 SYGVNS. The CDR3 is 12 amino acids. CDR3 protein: CASSESGSRQFF. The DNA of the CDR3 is TGTGCCAGCAGTGAATCGGGGTCAAGGCAGTTCTTC. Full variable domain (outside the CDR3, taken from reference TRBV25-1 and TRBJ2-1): EADIYQTPRYLVIGTGKKITLECSQTMGHDKMYWYQQDPGMELHLIHYSYGVNSTEKGDLSSESTVSRIRTEHFPLTLESARPSHTSQYLCASSESGSRQFFGPGTRLTVL.

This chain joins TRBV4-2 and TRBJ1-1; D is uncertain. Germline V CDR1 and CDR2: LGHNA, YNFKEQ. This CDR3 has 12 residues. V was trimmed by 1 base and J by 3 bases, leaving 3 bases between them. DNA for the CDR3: TGTGCCAGCAGCCAAGGGGACACTGAAGCTTTCTTT. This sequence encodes CASSQGDTEAFF.

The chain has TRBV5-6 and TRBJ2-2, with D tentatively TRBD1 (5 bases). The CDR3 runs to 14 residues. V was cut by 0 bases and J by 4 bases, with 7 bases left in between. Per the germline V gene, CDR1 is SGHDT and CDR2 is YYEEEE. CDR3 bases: TGTGCCAGCAGCTTGGGTCAGGGCACCGGGGAGCTGTTTTTT. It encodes CASSLGQGTGELFF.

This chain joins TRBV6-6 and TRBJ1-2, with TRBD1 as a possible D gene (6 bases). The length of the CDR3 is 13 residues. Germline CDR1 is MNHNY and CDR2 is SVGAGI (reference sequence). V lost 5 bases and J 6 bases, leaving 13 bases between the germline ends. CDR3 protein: CASSLQGIDGYTF. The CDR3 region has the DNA TGTGCCAGCAGTCTACAGGGAATCGATGGCTACACCTTC.

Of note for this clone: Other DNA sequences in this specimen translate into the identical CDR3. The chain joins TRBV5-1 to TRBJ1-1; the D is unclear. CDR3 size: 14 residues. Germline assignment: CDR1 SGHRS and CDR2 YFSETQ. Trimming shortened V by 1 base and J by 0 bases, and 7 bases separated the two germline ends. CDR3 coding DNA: TGCGCCAGCAGCTTGAGGAGCATGAACACTGAAGCTTTCTTT. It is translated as CASSLRSMNTEAFF.

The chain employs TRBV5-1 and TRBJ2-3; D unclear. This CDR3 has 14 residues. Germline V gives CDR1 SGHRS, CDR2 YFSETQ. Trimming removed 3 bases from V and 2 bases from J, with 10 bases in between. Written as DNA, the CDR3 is TGCGCCAGCAGCTCGGGCTCCCCCACAGATACGCAGTATTTT. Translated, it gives CASSSGSPTDTQYF.

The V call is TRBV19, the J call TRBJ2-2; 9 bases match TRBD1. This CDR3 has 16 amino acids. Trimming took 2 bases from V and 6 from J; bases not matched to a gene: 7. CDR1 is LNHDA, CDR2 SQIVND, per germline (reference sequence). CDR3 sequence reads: CASSIWTGVAPGELFF. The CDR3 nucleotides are TGTGCCAGTAGTATATGGACAGGGGTCGCCCCCGGGGAGCTGTTTTTT.

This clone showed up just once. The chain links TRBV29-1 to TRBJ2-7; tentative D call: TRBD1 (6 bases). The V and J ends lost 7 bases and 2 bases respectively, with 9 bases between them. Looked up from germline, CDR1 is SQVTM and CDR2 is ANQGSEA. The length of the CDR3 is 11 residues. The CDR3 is CSATGPYEQYF. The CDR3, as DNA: TGCAGCGCAACAGGGCCCTACGAGCAGTACTTC.

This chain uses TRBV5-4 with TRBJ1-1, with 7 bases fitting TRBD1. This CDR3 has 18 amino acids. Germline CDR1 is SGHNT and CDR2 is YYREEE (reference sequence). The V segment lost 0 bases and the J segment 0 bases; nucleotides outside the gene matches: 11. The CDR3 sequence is CASSLGLGGGGLNTEAFF. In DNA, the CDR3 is TGTGCCAGCAGCTTGGGCCTCGGGGGAGGGGGCTTGAACACTGAAGCTTTCTTT.

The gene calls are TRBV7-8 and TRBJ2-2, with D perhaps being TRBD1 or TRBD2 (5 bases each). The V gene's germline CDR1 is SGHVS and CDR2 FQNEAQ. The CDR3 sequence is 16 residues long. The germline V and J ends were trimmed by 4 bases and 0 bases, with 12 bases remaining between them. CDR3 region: CASSSGTLSNTGELFF. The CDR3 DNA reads TGTGCCAGCAGCTCGGGGACGCTATCGAACACCGGGGAGCTGTTTTTT.

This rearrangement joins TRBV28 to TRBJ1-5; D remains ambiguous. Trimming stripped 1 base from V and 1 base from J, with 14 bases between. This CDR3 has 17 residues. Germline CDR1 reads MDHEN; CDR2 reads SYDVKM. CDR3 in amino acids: CASSLSWSGGSNQPQHF. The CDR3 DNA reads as TGTGCCAGCAGTTTATCATGGTCCGGCGGAAGCAATCAGCCCCAGCATTTT.

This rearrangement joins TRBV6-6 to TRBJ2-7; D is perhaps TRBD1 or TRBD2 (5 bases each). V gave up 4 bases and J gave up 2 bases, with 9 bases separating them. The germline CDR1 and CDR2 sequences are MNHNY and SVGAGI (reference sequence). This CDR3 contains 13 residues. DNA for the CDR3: TGTGCCAGCAGTTTTTCGGGACCCTACGAGCAGTACTTC. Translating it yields CASSFSGPYEQYF.

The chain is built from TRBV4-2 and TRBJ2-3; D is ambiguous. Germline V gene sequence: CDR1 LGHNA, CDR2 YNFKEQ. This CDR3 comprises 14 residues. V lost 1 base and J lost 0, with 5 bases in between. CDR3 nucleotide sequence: TGTGCCAGCAGCCAAGTGCCAAGCACAGATACGCAGTATTTT. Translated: CASSQVPSTDTQYF.

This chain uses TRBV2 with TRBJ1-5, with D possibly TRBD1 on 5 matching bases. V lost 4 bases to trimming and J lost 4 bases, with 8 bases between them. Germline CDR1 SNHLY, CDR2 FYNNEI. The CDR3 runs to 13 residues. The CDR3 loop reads CASSGDGNQPQHF. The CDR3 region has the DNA TGTGCCAGCAGTGGGGACGGGAATCAGCCCCAGCATTTT.

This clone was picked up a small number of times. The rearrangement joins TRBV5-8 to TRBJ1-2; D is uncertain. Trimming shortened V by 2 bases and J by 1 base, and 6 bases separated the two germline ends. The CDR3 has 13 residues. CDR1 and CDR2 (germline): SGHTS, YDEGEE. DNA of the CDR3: TGTGCCAGCAGCTTTCCGATTAACTATGGCTACACCTTC. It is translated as CASSFPINYGYTF.

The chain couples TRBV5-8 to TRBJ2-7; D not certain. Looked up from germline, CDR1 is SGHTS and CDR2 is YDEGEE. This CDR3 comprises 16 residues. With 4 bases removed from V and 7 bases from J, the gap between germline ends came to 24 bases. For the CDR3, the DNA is TGTGCCAGCAGCGGAGTTTTAACAGCGCTCATACGAGAGCAGTACTTC. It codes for CASSGVLTALIREQYF.

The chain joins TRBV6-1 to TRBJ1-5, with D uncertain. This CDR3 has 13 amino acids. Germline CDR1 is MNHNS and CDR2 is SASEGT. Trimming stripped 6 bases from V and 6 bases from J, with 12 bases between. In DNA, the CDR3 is TGTGCCAGCAGGGGAGGAATAAGTCAGCCCCAGCATTTT. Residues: CASRGGISQPQHF.